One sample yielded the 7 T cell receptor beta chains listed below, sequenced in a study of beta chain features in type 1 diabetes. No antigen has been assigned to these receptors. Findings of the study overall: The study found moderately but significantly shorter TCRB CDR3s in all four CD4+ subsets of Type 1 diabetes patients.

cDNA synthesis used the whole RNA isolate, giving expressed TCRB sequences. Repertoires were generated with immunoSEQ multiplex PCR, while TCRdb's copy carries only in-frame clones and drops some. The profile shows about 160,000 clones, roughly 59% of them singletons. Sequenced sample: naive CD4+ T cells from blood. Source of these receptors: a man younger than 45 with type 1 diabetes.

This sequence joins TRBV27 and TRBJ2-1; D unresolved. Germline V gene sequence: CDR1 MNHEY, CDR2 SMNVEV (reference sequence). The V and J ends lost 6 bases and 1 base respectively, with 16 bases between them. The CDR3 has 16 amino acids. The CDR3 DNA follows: TGTGCCAGCAGACTATTGGACGGACCTTCCTACAATGAGCAGTTCTTC. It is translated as CASRLLDGPSYNEQFF.

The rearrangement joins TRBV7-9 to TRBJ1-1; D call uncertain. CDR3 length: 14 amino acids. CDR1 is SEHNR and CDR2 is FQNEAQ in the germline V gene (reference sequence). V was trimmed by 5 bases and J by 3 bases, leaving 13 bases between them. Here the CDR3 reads CASSLLTPDTEAFF. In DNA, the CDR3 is TGTGCCAGCAGCCTACTGACCCCGGACACTGAAGCTTTCTTT. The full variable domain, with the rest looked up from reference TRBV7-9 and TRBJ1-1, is DTGVSQNPRHKITKRGQNVTFRCDPISEHNRLYWYRQTLGQGPEFLTYFQNEAQLEKSRLLSDRFSAERPKGSFSTLEIQRTEQGDSAMYLCASSLLTPDTEAFFGQGTRLTVV.

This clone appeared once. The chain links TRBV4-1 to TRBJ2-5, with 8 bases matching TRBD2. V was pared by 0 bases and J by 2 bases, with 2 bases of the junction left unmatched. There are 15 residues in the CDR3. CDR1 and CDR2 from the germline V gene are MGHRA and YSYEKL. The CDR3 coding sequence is TGCGCCAGCAGCCAAGACGGGGGGGCGCAAGAGACCCAGTACTTC. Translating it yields CASSQDGGAQETQYF.

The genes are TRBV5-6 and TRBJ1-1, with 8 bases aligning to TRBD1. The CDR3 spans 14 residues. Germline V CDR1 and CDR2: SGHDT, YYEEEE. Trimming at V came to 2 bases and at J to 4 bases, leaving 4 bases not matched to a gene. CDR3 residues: CASSFNRGSTEAFF. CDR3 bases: TGTGCCAGCAGCTTCAACAGGGGGTCCACTGAAGCTTTCTTT.

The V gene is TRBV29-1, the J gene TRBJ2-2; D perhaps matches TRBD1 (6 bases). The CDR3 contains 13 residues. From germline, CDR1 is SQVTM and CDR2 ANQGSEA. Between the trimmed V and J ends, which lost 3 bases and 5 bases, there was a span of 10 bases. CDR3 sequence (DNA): TGCAGCGTTGACGGCAGGGGAACCGGGGAGCTGTTTTTT. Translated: CSVDGRGTGELFF.

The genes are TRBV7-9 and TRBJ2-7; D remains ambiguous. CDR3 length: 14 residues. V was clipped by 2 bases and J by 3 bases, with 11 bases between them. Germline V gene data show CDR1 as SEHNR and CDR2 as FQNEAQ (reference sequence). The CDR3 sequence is CASSLTTSGYEQYF. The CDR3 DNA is TGTGCCAGCAGCTTAACAACAAGTGGCTACGAGCAGTACTTC.

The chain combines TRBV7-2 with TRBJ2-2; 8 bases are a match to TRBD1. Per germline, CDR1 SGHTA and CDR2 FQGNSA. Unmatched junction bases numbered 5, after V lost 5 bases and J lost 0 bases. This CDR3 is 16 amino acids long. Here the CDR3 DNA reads TGTGCCAGCAGCCCGCGACAGGGGTCGAACACCGGGGAGCTGTTTTTT. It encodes CASSPRQGSNTGELFF.